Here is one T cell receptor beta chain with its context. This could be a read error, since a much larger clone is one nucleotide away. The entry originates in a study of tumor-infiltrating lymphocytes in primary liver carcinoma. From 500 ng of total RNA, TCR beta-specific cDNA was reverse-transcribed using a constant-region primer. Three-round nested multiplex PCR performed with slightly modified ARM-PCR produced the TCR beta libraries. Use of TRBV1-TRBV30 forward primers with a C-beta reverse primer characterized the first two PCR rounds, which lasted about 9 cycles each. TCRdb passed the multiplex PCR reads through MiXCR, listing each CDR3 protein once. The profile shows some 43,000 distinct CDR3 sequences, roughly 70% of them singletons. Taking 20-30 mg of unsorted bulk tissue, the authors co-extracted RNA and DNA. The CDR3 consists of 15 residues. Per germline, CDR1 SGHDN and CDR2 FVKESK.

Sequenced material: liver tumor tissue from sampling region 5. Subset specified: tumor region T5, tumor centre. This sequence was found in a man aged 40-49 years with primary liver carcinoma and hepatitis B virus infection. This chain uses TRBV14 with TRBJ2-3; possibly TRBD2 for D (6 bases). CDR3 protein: CTSSQGTGGIDTQYF. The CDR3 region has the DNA TGTACCAGCAGCCAAGGGACTGGCGGGATAGATACGCAGTATTTT.